This TCR beta chain comes out of a study of T cell repertoires in cytomegalovirus infection. Each CDR3 protein is one row after TCRdb ran MiXCR on the reads. The sample lists a few hundred thousand distinct CDR3 sequences; over 7.5% were seen once. The sequencing sample was made of PBMCs. This clonotype was obtained from a human donor in good health (CMV status not recorded). Some clones in this sample may be carry-over from other donors' samples.

In DNA form, the CDR3 reads TGTGCCAGCAGCCCCTATGGCGGGGAGCTGTTTTTT. Residues: CASSPYGGELFF. This sequence joins TRBV5-5 and TRBJ2-2; D not certain. This CDR3 is built from 12 residues. Trimming shortened V by 4 bases and J by 7 bases, and 8 bases separated the two germline ends. Germline CDR1 reads SGHKS; CDR2 reads YYEKEE (reference sequence).